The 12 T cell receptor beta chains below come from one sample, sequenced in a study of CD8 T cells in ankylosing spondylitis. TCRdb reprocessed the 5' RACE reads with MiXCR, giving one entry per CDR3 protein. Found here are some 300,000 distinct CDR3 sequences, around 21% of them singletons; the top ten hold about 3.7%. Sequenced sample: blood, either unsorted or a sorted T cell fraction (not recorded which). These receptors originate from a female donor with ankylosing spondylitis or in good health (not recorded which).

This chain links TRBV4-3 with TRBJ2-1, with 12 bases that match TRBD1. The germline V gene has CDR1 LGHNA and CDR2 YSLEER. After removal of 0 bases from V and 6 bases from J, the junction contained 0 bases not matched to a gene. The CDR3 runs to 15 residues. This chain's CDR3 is CASSQEGQGANEQFF. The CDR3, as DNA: TGCGCCAGCAGCCAAGAGGGACAGGGGGCCAATGAGCAGTTCTTC.

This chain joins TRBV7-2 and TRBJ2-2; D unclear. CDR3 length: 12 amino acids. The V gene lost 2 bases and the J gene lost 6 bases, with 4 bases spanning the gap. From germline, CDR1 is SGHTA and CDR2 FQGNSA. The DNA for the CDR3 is TGTGCCAGCAGCTTACTCGCCGGGGAGCTGTTTTTT. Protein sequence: CASSLLAGELFF.

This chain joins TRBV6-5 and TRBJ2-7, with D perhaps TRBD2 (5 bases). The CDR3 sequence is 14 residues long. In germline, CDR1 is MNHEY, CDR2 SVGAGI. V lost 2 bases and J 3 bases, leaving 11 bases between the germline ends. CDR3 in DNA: TGTGCCAGCAGTTACGGGCGGGTAGGCTACGAGCAGTACTTC. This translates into CASSYGRVGYEQYF.

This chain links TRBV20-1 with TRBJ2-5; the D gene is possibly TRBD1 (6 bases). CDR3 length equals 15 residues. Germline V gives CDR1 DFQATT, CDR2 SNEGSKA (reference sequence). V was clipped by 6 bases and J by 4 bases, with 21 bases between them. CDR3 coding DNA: TGCAGTGCCACCCAAGCAGGGGAGATGGGAGAGACCCAGTACTTC. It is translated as CSATQAGEMGETQYF.

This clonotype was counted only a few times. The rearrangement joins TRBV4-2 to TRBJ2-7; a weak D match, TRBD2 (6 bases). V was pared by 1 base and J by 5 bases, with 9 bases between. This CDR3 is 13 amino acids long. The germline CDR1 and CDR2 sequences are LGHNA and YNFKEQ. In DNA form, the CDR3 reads TGTGCCAGCAGCCAAGCGGGGGTCCACGAGCAGTACTTC. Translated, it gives CASSQAGVHEQYF.

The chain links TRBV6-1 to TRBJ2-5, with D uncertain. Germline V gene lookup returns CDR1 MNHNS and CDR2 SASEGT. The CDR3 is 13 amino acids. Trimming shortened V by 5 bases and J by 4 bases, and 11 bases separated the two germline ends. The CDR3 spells CASSRLGSETQYF. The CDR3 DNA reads TGTGCCAGCAGTCGCCTGGGCTCAGAGACCCAGTACTTC.

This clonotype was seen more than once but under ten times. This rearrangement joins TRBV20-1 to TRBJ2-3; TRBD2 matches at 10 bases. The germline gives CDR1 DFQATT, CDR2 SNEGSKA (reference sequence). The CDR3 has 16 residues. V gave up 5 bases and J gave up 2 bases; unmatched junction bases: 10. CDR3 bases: TGCAGTGCTGGACTCGGACTAGCGGCCAACACAGATACGCAGTATTTT. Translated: CSAGLGLAANTDTQYF.

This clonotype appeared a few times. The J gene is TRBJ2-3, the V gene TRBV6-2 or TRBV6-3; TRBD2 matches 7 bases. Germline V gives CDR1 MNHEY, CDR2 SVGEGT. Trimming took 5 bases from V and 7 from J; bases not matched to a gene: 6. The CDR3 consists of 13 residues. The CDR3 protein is CASSGGSGNTQYF. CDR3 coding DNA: TGTGCCAGCAGTGGCGGGAGTGGGAATACGCAGTATTTT.

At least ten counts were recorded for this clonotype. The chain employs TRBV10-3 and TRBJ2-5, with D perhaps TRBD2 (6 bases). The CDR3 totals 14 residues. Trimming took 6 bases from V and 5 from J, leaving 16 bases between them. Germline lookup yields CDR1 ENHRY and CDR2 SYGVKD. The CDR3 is CAIRSDGSDETQYF. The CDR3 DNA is TGTGCCATCAGATCAGACGGGAGTGACGAGACCCAGTACTTC.

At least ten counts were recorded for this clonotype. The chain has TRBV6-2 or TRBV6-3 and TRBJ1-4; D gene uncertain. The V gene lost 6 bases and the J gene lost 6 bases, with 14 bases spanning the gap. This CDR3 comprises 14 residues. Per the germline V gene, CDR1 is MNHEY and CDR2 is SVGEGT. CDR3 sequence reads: CASRQWLRDEKLFF. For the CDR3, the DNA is TGTGCCAGCAGACAATGGCTGAGGGATGAAAAACTGTTTTTT.

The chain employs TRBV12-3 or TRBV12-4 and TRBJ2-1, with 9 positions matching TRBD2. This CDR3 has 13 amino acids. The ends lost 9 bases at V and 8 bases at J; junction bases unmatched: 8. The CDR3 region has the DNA TGTGCCAGTAGGACTAGCGAGAACGATGAGCAGTTCTTC. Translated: CASRTSENDEQFF.

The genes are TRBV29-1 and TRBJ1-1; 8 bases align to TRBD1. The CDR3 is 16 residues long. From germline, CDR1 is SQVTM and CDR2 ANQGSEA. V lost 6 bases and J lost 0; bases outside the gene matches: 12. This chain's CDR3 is CSVGRTGYTVNTEAFF. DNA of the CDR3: TGCAGCGTGGGACGGACAGGGTATACCGTGAACACTGAAGCTTTCTTT.